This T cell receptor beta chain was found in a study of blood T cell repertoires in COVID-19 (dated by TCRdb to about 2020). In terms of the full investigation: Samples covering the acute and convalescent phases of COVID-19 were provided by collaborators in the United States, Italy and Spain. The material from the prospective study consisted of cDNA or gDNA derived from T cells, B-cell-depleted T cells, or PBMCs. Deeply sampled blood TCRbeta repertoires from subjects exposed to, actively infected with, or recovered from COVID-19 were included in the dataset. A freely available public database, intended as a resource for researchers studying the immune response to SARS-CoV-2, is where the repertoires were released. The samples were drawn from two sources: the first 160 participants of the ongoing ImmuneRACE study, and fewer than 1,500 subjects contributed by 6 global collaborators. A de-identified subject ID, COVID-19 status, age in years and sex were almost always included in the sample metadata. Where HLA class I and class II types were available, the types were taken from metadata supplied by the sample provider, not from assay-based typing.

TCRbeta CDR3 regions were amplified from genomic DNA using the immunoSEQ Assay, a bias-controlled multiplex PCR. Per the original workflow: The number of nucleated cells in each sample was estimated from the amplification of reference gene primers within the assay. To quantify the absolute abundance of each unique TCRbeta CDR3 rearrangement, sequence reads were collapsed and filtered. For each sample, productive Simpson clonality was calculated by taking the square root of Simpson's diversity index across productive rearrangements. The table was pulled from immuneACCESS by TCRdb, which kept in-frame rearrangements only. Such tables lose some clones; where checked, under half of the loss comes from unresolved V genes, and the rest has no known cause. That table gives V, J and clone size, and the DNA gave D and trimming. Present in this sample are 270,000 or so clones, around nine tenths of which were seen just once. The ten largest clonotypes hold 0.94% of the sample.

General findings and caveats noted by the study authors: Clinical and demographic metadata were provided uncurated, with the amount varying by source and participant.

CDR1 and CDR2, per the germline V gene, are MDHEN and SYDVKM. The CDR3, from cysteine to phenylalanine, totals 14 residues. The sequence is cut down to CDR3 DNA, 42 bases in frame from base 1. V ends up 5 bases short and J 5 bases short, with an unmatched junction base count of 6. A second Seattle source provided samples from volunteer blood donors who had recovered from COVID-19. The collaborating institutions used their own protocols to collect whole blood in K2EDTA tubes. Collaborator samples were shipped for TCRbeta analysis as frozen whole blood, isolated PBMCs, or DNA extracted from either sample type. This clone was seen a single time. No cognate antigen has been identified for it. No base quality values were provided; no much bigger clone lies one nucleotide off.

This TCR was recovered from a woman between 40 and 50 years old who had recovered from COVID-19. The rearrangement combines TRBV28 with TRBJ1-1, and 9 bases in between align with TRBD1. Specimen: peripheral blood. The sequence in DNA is TGTGCCAGCAGTCTCGGACAGGGGAGGACTGAAGCTTTCTTT. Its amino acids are CASSLGQGRTEAFF.